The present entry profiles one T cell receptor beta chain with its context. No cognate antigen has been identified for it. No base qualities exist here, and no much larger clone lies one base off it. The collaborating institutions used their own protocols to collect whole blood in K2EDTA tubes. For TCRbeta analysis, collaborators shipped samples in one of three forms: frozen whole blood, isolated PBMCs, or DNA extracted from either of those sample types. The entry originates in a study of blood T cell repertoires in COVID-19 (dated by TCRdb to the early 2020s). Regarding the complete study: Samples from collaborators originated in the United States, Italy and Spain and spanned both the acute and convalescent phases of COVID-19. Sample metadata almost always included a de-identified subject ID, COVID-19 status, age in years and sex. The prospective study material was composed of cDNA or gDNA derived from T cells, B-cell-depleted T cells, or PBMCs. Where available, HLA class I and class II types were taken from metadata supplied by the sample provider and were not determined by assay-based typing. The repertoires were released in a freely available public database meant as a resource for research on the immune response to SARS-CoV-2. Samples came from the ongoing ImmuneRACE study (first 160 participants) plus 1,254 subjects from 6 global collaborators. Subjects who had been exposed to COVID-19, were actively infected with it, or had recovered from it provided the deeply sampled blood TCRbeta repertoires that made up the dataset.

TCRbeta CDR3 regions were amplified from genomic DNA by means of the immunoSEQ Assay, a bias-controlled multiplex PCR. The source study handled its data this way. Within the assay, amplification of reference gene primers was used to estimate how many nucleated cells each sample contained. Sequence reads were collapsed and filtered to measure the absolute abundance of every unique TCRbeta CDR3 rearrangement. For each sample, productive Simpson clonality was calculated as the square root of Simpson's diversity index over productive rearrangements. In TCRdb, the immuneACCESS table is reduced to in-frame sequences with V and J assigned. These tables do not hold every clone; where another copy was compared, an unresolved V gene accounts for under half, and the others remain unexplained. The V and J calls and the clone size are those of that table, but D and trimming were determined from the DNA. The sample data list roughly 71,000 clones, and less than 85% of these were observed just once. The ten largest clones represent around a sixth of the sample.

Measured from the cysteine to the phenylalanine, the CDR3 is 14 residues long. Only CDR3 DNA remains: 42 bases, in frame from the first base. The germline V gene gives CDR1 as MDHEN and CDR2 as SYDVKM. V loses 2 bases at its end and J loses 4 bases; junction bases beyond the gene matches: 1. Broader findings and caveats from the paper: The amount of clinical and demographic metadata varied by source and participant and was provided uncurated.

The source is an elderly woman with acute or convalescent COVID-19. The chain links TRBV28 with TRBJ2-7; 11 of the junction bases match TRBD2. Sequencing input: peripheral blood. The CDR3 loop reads CASSLLAGGYEQYF. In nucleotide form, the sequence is TGTGCCAGCAGTTTACTAGCGGGAGGTTACGAGCAGTACTTC.